This entry lists 6 T cell receptor beta chains sequenced from one sample in a study of blood T cell repertoires in COVID-19. Assay used: immunoSEQ multiplex PCR; TCRdb lists only in-frame clones, some missing. The data contain 300,000 to 350,000 clones, roughly 90% of them singletons. Sample: peripheral blood. All receptors derive from a young woman with COVID-19, enrolled during active disease.

The CDR3 DNA sequence: TGTGCCAGCAGCGCCCGACTAGCGGGAGGTGATGAGCAGTTCTTC. Translated, it gives CASSARLAGGDEQFF. This chain connects TRBV9 to TRBJ2-1; 13 bases line up with TRBD2. With V trimmed by 3 bases and J by 8 bases, 5 bases remained unmatched. CDR1 and CDR2 (germline): SGDLS, YYNGEE. CDR3 size: 15 residues.

The rearrangement joins TRBV9 to TRBJ2-7; 8 nucleotides agree with TRBD1. The CDR3 sequence is 16 residues long. The germline CDR1 and CDR2 sequences are SGDLS and YYNGEE. With V trimmed by 0 bases and J by 5 bases, 10 bases remained unmatched. The CDR3 spells CASSVEWTGSLNEQYF. In DNA, the CDR3 is TGTGCCAGCAGCGTAGAATGGACAGGGTCCTTAAACGAGCAGTACTTC.

The chain has TRBV5-4 and TRBJ2-5; TRBD2 matches 11 bases. V was clipped by 0 bases and J by 4 bases; unmatched bases: 5. Germline CDR1 is SGHNT and CDR2 is YYREEE (reference sequence). This CDR3 is built from 16 residues. CDR3 protein: CASSLAELAGAETQYF. The CDR3 region has the DNA TGTGCCAGCAGCTTGGCGGAACTAGCGGGAGCAGAGACCCAGTACTTC. The full variable domain, in which reference TRBV5-4 and TRBJ2-5 provide the parts outside the CDR3, is ETGVTQSPTHLIKTRGQQVTLRCSSQSGHNTVSWYQQALGQGPQFIFQYYREEENGRGNFPPRFSGLQFPNYSSELNVNALELDDSALYLCASSLAELAGAETQYFGPGTRLLVL.

The rearrangement uses TRBV18 and TRBJ1-5; 10 bases are shared with TRBD1. The CDR3 is 15 amino acids. Germline CDR1 and CDR2: KGHSH and LQKENI. The trim removed 5 bases at V and 5 bases at J, leaving 6 bases unmatched. DNA for the CDR3: TGTGCCAGCTCAAATTCCGGGACAGGGGATCAGCCCCAGCATTTT. Translation gives CASSNSGTGDQPQHF.

The gene calls are TRBV2 and TRBJ1-5; D remains unclear. Germline-derived CDR1 and CDR2 are SNHLY and FYNNEI. The CDR3 sequence is 12 residues long. V was clipped by 4 bases and J by 5 bases, with 6 bases between them. The DNA of the CDR3 is TGTGCCAGCAGTGCCCCGGATCAGCCCCAGCATTTT. It encodes CASSAPDQPQHF.

V gene TRBV6-5 combines with J gene TRBJ2-7, with D possibly being TRBD2 (6 bases). Germline loops: CDR1 MNHEY, CDR2 SVGAGI. CDR3 length equals 16 residues. Trimming shortened V by 2 bases and J by 6 bases, and 20 bases separated the two germline ends. The DNA for the CDR3 is TGTGCCAGCAGTTACAGTAGCGGAACTATGGGAGGCGAGCAGTACTTC. Translating it yields CASSYSSGTMGGEQYF.